These 10 T cell receptor beta chains originate from one sample sequenced in a study of T cell responses to AZD1222 COVID-19 vaccine. The data were produced by immunoSEQ multiplex PCR, yet TCRdb's version contains in-frame clones alone and is incomplete. The repertoire includes about 86,000 clones, 70% to 90% of them detected once, and 9% to 12% sits in the top ten. The material sequenced was peripheral blood, taken on day 0 of MenACWY control vaccination. The source of these receptors is an adult in good health.

This sequence joins TRBV6-2 or TRBV6-3 and TRBJ1-6; 9 bases agree with TRBD1. CDR3 length: 13 amino acids. V lost 6 bases to trimming and J lost 10 bases; unmatched junction nucleotides: 4. In germline, CDR1 is MNHEY, CDR2 SVGEGT. In DNA form, the CDR3 reads TGTGCCAGCAGCCGGGACAGGGAATCACCCCTCCACTTT. Amino acids: CASSRDRESPLHF.

V and J are TRBV7-2 and TRBJ1-5, with TRBD1 identical over 8 bases. Germline loops: CDR1 SGHTA, CDR2 FQGNSA. The CDR3 length is 14 residues. J lost 6 bases, V lost 3 bases, and 4 bases had no gene match. CDR3 protein: CASSFDRGGQPQHF. Written as DNA, the CDR3 is TGTGCCAGCAGCTTCGACAGGGGTGGTCAGCCCCAGCATTTT.

The V and J genes are TRBV19 and TRBJ2-2; tentative D call: TRBD2 (5 bases). CDR1 LNHDA and CDR2 SQIVND come from the germline V gene (reference sequence). The CDR3 runs 16 residues. The V end was cut by 2 bases, the J end by 1 base, with 11 bases between. CDR3 in DNA: TGTGCCAGTAGTATATTAGGAGGTGGGAACACCGGGGAGCTGTTTTTT. Translation gives CASSILGGGNTGELFF.

This clone was seen a few times. This rearrangement joins TRBV6-5 to TRBJ1-2; 9 bases fit TRBD1. Trimming at V came to 6 bases and at J to 6 bases, leaving 11 bases not matched to a gene. Germline CDR1 and CDR2: MNHEY and SVGAGI. The CDR3 extends over 15 amino acids. The CDR3 sequence is CASRLLDRGTNGYTF. The CDR3 DNA reads TGTGCCAGCAGACTTTTAGACAGGGGGACCAATGGCTACACCTTC.

The chain recombines TRBV7-9 with TRBJ2-3; 13 bases match TRBD2. In germline, CDR1 is SEHNR, CDR2 FQNEAQ (reference sequence). The CDR3 runs to 19 residues. The ends lost 2 bases at V and 3 bases at J; junction bases unmatched: 11. CDR3 residues: CASSLPPLTSGGGTDTQYF. CDR3 coding DNA: TGTGCCAGCAGCTTACCCCCCCTTACTAGCGGGGGGGGAACAGATACGCAGTATTTT.

This chain joins TRBV28 and TRBJ2-1; D is perhaps TRBD1 (5 bases). Trimming cost V 3 bases and J 14 bases, with 14 bases left between them. This CDR3 has 12 residues. CDR1 MDHEN and CDR2 SYDVKM come from the germline V gene. The CDR3 protein is CASSLFGLGEFF. The CDR3 region has the DNA TGTGCCAGCAGTTTGTTCGGGTTAGGGGAGTTCTTC.

V is TRBV5-4 and J is TRBJ2-6; 7 bases are shared with TRBD1. Germline loops: CDR1 SGHNT, CDR2 YYREEE (reference sequence). The ends lost 5 bases at V and 0 bases at J; junction bases unmatched: 8. The CDR3 runs 17 residues. The CDR3 bases are TGTGCCAGCAGTTCGACAGGGATTAGCTCTGGGGCCAACGTCCTGACTTTC. As protein: CASSSTGISSGANVLTF.

The CDR3 DNA follows: TGCGCCAGCAGCTTGAATAGGGGTGTTGAAAAACTGTTTTTT. Protein product: CASSLNRGVEKLFF. The chain is built from TRBV5-1 and TRBJ1-4; perhaps TRBD1 as D (5 bases). This CDR3 is built from 14 residues. In germline, CDR1 is SGHRS, CDR2 YFSETQ. The V end was cut by 1 base, the J end by 7 bases, with 11 bases between.

The chain carries TRBV25-1 and TRBJ1-2, with a tentative D call TRBD1 (6 bases). The length of the CDR3 is 13 residues. Germline loops: CDR1 MGHDK, CDR2 SYGVNS. With 6 bases removed from V and 7 bases from J, the gap between germline ends came to 15 bases. CDR3 sequence (DNA): TGTGCCAGCAGGGACAGAGGATTCGGTGGCTACACCTTC. Translated, it gives CASRDRGFGGYTF.

The chain uses TRBV2 and TRBJ2-2; 7 bases line up with TRBD1. V gave up 8 bases and J gave up 3 bases; unmatched junction bases: 9. Germline CDR1 is SNHLY and CDR2 is FYNNEI. There are 15 residues in the CDR3. CDR3 nucleotides: TGTGCCAGCTCTTTGGACAGGACCGACACCGGGGAGCTGTTTTTT. Translation: CASSLDRTDTGELFF.